These T cell receptor beta chains were read from a single sample in a study of control samples from healthy donors and cancer patients. Sequencing used immunoSEQ multiplex PCR; TCRdb keeps in-frame clones, though not all of them. The sample gives 150,000 to 200,000 clones, approximately 94% of which show up once; about 8.5% is in the top ten. Sequences were obtained from blood. Source of these receptors: a middle-aged woman in good health. Both conserved end residues are part of each CDR3. Fields, in order: D gene, clone size, V gene, J gene, CDR3 protein, CDR3 DNA. D genes are given only for firm matches. Not all rows give a size; the values are once, few, many and, for expanded clones, a class.

>TRBD1|.|TRBV12-3/TRBV12-4|TRBJ1-1
CASRWDRNTEAFF
TGTGCCAGCAGATGGGACAGGAACACTGAAGCTTTCTTT
>.|.|TRBV28|TRBJ1-1
CVSRGLNTEAFF
TGTGTCAGTCGAGGGTTGAACACTGAAGCTTTCTTT
>TRBD2|.|TRBV5-4|TRBJ2-3
CASNPNGPSGTSTDTQYF
TGTGCCAGCAACCCAAATGGTCCTAGCGGGACTAGCACAGATACGCAGTATTTT
>.|.|TRBV6-2/TRBV6-3|TRBJ2-5
CASSYSIQETQYF
TGTGCCAGCAGTTACTCCATCCAAGAGACCCAGTACTTC
>TRBD1|.|TRBV6-5|TRBJ1-6
CASSWGQGNSPLHF
TGTGCCAGCAGTTGGGGACAGGGGAATTCACCCCTCCACTTT
>.|.|TRBV30|TRBJ1-2
CAWSGQNYGYTF
TGTGCCTGGAGTGGGCAGAACTATGGCTACACCTTC
>TRBD1|.|TRBV6-5|TRBJ1-5
CASRRDRNSNQPQHF
TGTGCCAGCAGGCGGGACAGGAACAGCAATCAGCCCCAGCATTTT
>.|.|TRBV2|TRBJ1-4
CASRDGSATNEKLFF
TGTGCCAGCAGGGATGGGAGCGCAACTAATGAAAAACTGTTTTTT
>.|.|TRBV25-1|TRBJ2-3
CASSEMAGRPDTQYF
TGTGCCAGCAGTGAAATGGCGGGGAGGCCAGATACGCAGTATTTT
>TRBD1|.|TRBV11-3|TRBJ2-1
CASSLGGTDPEQFF
TGTGCCAGCAGCTTAGGAGGGACAGATCCTGAGCAGTTCTTC
>.|.|TRBV7-3|TRBJ2-3
CASSLGHRGDTQYF
TGTGCCAGCAGCTTAGGGCATCGGGGCGATACGCAGTATTTT
>.|.|TRBV13|TRBJ1-4
CASSAPPGRETSTNEKLFF
TGTGCCAGCAGCGCACCCCCGGGACGGGAAACTTCCACTAATGAAAAACTGTTTTTT
>.|.|TRBV5-6|TRBJ1-5
CASSLVGSNQPQHF
TGTGCCAGCAGCTTGGTAGGTAGCAATCAGCCCCAGCATTTT
>.|.|TRBV5-6|TRBJ1-5
CASSSLVQPQHF
TGTGCCAGCAGCTCACTAGTCCAGCCCCAGCATTTT
>.|few|TRBV11-2|TRBJ2-3
CASSPSTDTQYF
TGTGCCAGCAGCCCGAGCACAGATACGCAGTATTTT
>TRBD1|.|TRBV2|TRBJ1-4
CASWEGDRGEKLFF
TGTGCCAGTTGGGAAGGGGACAGGGGGGAAAAACTGTTTTTT
>TRBD1|.|TRBV11-3|TRBJ2-2
CASSNRGQGGTGELFF
TGTGCCAGCAGCAACCGGGGACAGGGGGGCACCGGGGAGCTGTTTTTT
>.|.|TRBV3-1/TRBV3-2|TRBJ1-1
CASSQGAMNTEAFF
TGTGCCAGCAGCCAGGGGGCGATGAACACTGAAGCTTTCTTT
>.|.|TRBV7-2|TRBJ1-1
CASSFGSGGVTEAFF
TGTGCCAGCAGCTTCGGGTCGGGAGGGGTCACTGAAGCTTTCTTT
>TRBD1|.|TRBV5-6|TRBJ1-6
CASSLGGDRLYNSPLHF
TGTGCCAGCAGCTTGGGGGGGGACAGACTGTATAATTCACCCCTCCACTTT
>.|.|TRBV25-1|TRBJ2-1
CASSDDRDGRFYNEQFF
TGTGCCAGCAGTGATGACCGGGACGGAAGATTCTACAATGAGCAGTTCTTC
>TRBD1|.|TRBV14|TRBJ1-1
CASSQGFWDRGKANTEAFF
TGTGCCAGCAGCCAAGGTTTTTGGGACAGGGGAAAGGCGAACACTGAAGCTTTCTTT
>TRBD2|.|TRBV18|TRBJ2-7
CASSPPPSGIAQSSYEQYF
TGTGCCAGCTCACCACCCCCCAGCGGGATCGCCCAAAGCTCCTACGAGCAGTACTTC
>TRBD1|.|TRBV6-6|TRBJ2-5
CAATKSRTGVEETQYF
TGTGCCGCGACAAAATCCAGGACAGGGGTCGAAGAGACCCAGTACTTC
>TRBD1|.|TRBV7-2|TRBJ1-6
CASSQVQGPNSPLHF
TGTGCCAGCAGCCAAGTACAGGGGCCTAATTCACCCCTCCACTTT
>.|once|TRBV7-2|TRBJ1-1
CASSSHLGQLEAFF
TGTGCCAGCAGCTCCCACCTCGGACAGCTTGAAGCTTTCTTT
>.|once|TRBV27|TRBJ2-5
CASSLGPPQAGLQETQYF
TGTGCCAGCAGTTTAGGGCCCCCCCAGGCGGGACTCCAAGAGACCCAGTACTTC
>.|few|TRBV7-2|TRBJ1-2
CASALGKYGYTF
TGTGCCAGCGCCCTGGGGAAATATGGCTACACCTTC
>.|once|TRBV18|TRBJ1-1
CASSPGTGMPIEAFF
TGTGCCAGCTCACCAGGTACAGGCATGCCAATTGAAGCTTTCTTT
>.|.|TRBV19|TRBJ1-2
CASSMRGANYGYTF
TGTGCCAGTAGTATGCGGGGGGCCAACTATGGCTACACCTTC
>TRBD1|.|TRBV6-2/TRBV6-3|TRBJ1-5
CASSRDSAPNQPQHF
TGTGCCAGCAGTAGGGACAGTGCACCCAATCAGCCCCAGCATTTT
>TRBD1|.|TRBV5-1|TRBJ2-7
CASSSRQGKSYEQYF
TGCGCCAGCAGCTCCCGACAGGGGAAATCCTACGAGCAGTACTTC
>.|.|TRBV21-1|TRBJ2-7
CASSKRRGGAEQYF
TGTGCCAGCAGCAAACGAAGAGGGGGGGCCGAGCAGTACTTC
>TRBD1|.|TRBV20-1|TRBJ1-5
CSARGGQTEHF
TGCAGTGCTAGAGGGGGACAGACGGAGCATTTT
>.|.|TRBV4-3|TRBJ1-6
CASSQVVQNSPLHF
TGCGCCAGCAGCCAAGTAGTCCAAAATTCACCCCTCCACTTT
>.|.|TRBV21-1|TRBJ1-5
CARRDRAVNQPQHF
TGTGCCAGACGGGACAGAGCAGTCAATCAGCCCCAGCATTTT
>.|once|TRBV4-3|TRBJ1-1
CASSPQGFSEAFF
TGCGCCAGCAGCCCGCAGGGGTTTTCTGAAGCTTTCTTT
>.|once|TRBV6-5|TRBJ1-3
CASSYTGTFSGNTIYF
TGTGCCAGCAGTTACACCGGGACATTTTCTGGAAACACCATATATTTT
>TRBD1|once|TRBV5-1|TRBJ1-1
CASSYWDRDTEAFF
TGCGCCAGCAGCTATTGGGACAGGGACACTGAAGCTTTCTTT
>TRBD1|.|TRBV7-9|TRBJ2-1
CASSLGQGVRYEQFF
TGTGCCAGCAGCCTCGGGCAGGGGGTAAGGTATGAGCAGTTCTTC
>.|.|TRBV27|TRBJ1-5
CASSRPGGGQPQHF
TGTGCCAGCAGTCGTCCGGGGGGGGGTCAGCCCCAGCATTTT
>.|.|TRBV2|TRBJ1-3
CASSVAGNSGNTIYF
TGTGCCAGCAGTGTGGCCGGCAACTCTGGAAACACCATATATTTT
>.|.|TRBV19|TRBJ1-4
CASSASGGAAEKLFF
TGTGCCAGTAGTGCCTCGGGGGGCGCAGCTGAAAAACTGTTTTTT
>TRBD1|.|TRBV6-2/TRBV6-3|TRBJ1-5
CASSRTGGGRQPQHF
TGTGCCAGCAGTCGAACAGGGGGTGGACGTCAGCCCCAGCATTTT
>TRBD1|.|TRBV18|TRBJ1-1
CASSPDTGAREAFF
TGTGCCAGCTCACCGGATACAGGGGCCCGTGAAGCTTTCTTT
>.|.|TRBV12-3/TRBV12-4|TRBJ1-3
CASSFAAGNTIYF
TGTGCCAGCAGTTTCGCAGCTGGAAACACCATATATTTT
>.|.|TRBV29-1|TRBJ1-1
CSVVRGLRTEAFF
TGCAGCGTTGTACGGGGGCTGCGCACTGAAGCTTTCTTT
>.|.|TRBV10-2|TRBJ1-4
CASSESIGGSNEKLFF
TGCGCCAGCAGTGAGTCGATAGGAGGGTCTAATGAAAAACTGTTTTTT